The 27 T cell receptor beta chains in this list originate from one sample, sequenced in a study of beta chain features in type 1 diabetes. As every portion of the isolated RNA was reverse transcribed, the sequencing read expressed TCRB transcripts. Data came from immunoSEQ multiplex PCR; TCRdb stores just in-frame clones and leaves some out. The sample has hundreds of thousands of clones; about 32% are singletons. Material: naive CD4+ T cells from blood. The receptors originated from a man aged 18 to 29 in good health.

This clone was picked up a small number of times. V usage is TRBV30 and J usage is TRBJ1-5; TRBD1 might be the D (5 bases). Germline CDR1 reads GTSNPN; CDR2 reads SVGIG (reference sequence). The CDR3 has 14 residues. V gave up 1 base and J gave up 4 bases, with 11 bases separating them. The DNA of the CDR3 is TGTGCCTGGAGTGGCACAGGAAGGAATCAGCCCCAGCATTTT. Its protein product is CAWSGTGRNQPQHF.

There are a few counts of this clone. The V and J genes are TRBV10-3 and TRBJ2-5; D is perhaps TRBD1 or TRBD2 (5 bases each). The CDR3 consists of 13 residues. The germline gives CDR1 ENHRY, CDR2 SYGVKD. The V end lost 8 bases, the J end lost 2 bases, and 12 bases lay between the germline ends. CDR3 sequence reads: CAIRGPAQETQYF. In DNA form, the CDR3 reads TGTGCCATCCGGGGCCCGGCGCAAGAGACCCAGTACTTC.

There are a few counts of this clone. The chain links TRBV15 to TRBJ2-3, with TRBD2 matching 11 bases. The CDR3 has 16 amino acids. J gave up 3 bases and V 3 bases, and 5 bases lay outside the gene matches. The germline gives CDR1 LNHNV, CDR2 YYDKDF (reference sequence). The CDR3 DNA reads as TGTGCCACCAGCAGCCCCCGACTAGCGGGGACAGATACGCAGTATTTT. This translates into CATSSPRLAGTDTQYF.

The V gene is TRBV5-4, the J gene TRBJ2-5, with 7 bases matching TRBD2. Germline CDR1 and CDR2: SGHNT and YYREEE (reference sequence). The CDR3 has 13 amino acids. V lost 3 bases and J lost 5; bases outside the gene matches: 4. The CDR3: CASSWTSQETQYF. The CDR3, as DNA: TGTGCCAGCAGCTGGACTAGTCAGGAGACCCAGTACTTC. Filled out from reference TRBV5-4 and TRBJ2-5, the complete variable domain reads ETGVTQSPTHLIKTRGQQVTLRCSSQSGHNTVSWYQQALGQGPQFIFQYYREEENGRGNFPPRFSGLQFPNYSSELNVNALELDDSALYLCASSWTSQETQYFGPGTRLLVL.

J is TRBJ2-7 and V is TRBV7-9, with TRBD1 matching 10 bases. The CDR3 runs 12 residues. V lost 4 bases to trimming and J lost 6 bases; unmatched junction nucleotides: 0. In germline, CDR1 is SEHNR, CDR2 FQNEAQ (reference sequence). This CDR3 is CASSWDRGEQYF. The CDR3, as DNA: TGTGCCAGCAGCTGGGACAGGGGCGAGCAGTACTTC.

This clone was counted between two and nine times. The chain carries TRBV6-6 and TRBJ2-1; no clear D. The CDR3 has 13 amino acids. Germline V gene lookup returns CDR1 MNHNY and CDR2 SVGAGI (reference sequence). The V end was cut by 10 bases, the J end by 3 bases, with 13 bases between. CDR3 DNA sequence: TGTGCCACCGTGGAGCCTAACTACAATGAGCAGTTCTTC. It is translated as CATVEPNYNEQFF.

V and J are TRBV2 and TRBJ1-1; maybe TRBD1 (6 bases). Germline V gives CDR1 SNHLY, CDR2 FYNNEI. Trimming removed 0 bases at V and 3 bases at J, with 11 bases between. The CDR3 is 15 residues long. CDR3 amino acids: CASSEAPQGYTEAFF. CDR3 bases: TGTGCCAGCAGTGAAGCGCCCCAGGGGTACACTGAAGCTTTCTTT.

This clone was seen a handful of times. The chain couples TRBV5-4 to TRBJ1-4; unclear D gene. Germline-derived CDR1 and CDR2 are SGHNT and YYREEE (reference sequence). V was shortened by 0 bases and J by 3 bases, with 12 bases between the two germline ends. CDR3 length: 16 residues. The CDR3 region has the DNA TGTGCCAGCAGCTTGGGCGGGGATCGGGCTAATGAAAAACTGTTTTTT. It codes for CASSLGGDRANEKLFF.

This clone occurred a few times. This rearrangement joins TRBV29-1 to TRBJ2-7, with D tentatively TRBD1 (5 bases). The CDR3 has 14 amino acids. Trimming cost V 0 bases and J 1 base, with 10 bases left between them. The germline CDR1 and CDR2 sequences are SQVTM and ANQGSEA. The CDR3 loop reads CSVEDWQGSYEQYF. The CDR3, as DNA: TGCAGCGTTGAAGATTGGCAGGGATCCTACGAGCAGTACTTC.

The genes are TRBV4-1 and TRBJ2-4; D is perhaps TRBD2 (6 bases). V lost 3 bases to trimming and J lost 0 bases, with 6 bases between them. The CDR3 runs to 14 residues. Germline CDR1 is MGHRA and CDR2 is YSYEKL. In DNA, the CDR3 is TGCGCCAGCAGCCAGGGGGGAGCCAAAAACATTCAGTACTTC. It encodes CASSQGGAKNIQYF.

The chain links TRBV25-1 to TRBJ2-7; 14 positions match TRBD2. V was pared by 3 bases and J by 3 bases, with 1 base of the junction left unmatched. This CDR3 has 15 residues. Germline V lookup: CDR1 MGHDK, CDR2 SYGVNS. CDR3 in DNA: TGTGCCAGCAGTGAGACTAGCGGGAGGGTCTACGAGCAGTACTTC. It encodes CASSETSGRVYEQYF.

In this sample, this clone turned up a few times. This chain uses TRBV7-2 with TRBJ2-7; D ambiguous. Trimming removed 6 bases at V and 3 bases at J, with 18 bases between. Germline CDR1 and CDR2: SGHTA and FQGNSA. The CDR3 totals 15 residues. Written as DNA, the CDR3 is TGTGCCAGCAGTCAGACACGTACCCCCGTCTACGAGCAGTACTTC. Amino acids: CASSQTRTPVYEQYF.

The chain employs TRBV10-3 and TRBJ2-3; 11 nucleotides match TRBD2. The CDR3 contains 16 residues. Unmatched junction bases numbered 2, after V lost 2 bases and J lost 1 base. Germline CDR1 reads ENHRY; CDR2 reads SYGVKD. CDR3: CAISEVGLAGTDTQYF. CDR3 bases: TGTGCCATCAGTGAGGTGGGACTAGCGGGCACAGATACGCAGTATTTT.

This clone was found a few times. This chain links TRBV29-1 with TRBJ2-3; D is uncertain. This CDR3 has 10 amino acids. Germline V gene lookup returns CDR1 SQVTM and CDR2 ANQGSEA. Trimming stripped 8 bases from V and 1 base from J, with 4 bases between. CDR3 bases: TGCAGCTTCGGCACAGATACGCAGTATTTT. This encodes CSFGTDTQYF.

The genes are TRBV2 and TRBJ1-2; TRBD1 agrees at 9 bases. V trimming: 5 bases; J trimming: 3 bases; junction bases outside the gene matches: 7. The CDR3 spans 15 residues. CDR1 SNHLY and CDR2 FYNNEI come from the germline V gene. CDR3 residues: CASSLQGAVDYGYTF. CDR3 in DNA: TGTGCCAGCAGTCTACAGGGGGCGGTAGACTATGGCTACACCTTC.

The chain combines TRBV4-3 with TRBJ2-7; TRBD1 is a possible D gene (6 bases). V was shortened by 1 base and J by 4 bases, with 17 bases between the two germline ends. The CDR3 is 16 residues long. Germline-derived CDR1 and CDR2 are LGHNA and YSLEER. The CDR3 sequence: CASSQVAGDTTYEQYF. CDR3 bases: TGCGCCAGCAGCCAAGTGGCCGGGGACACCACTTACGAGCAGTACTTC.

The chain is built from TRBV30 and TRBJ2-5, with TRBD1 matching over 9 bases. J lost 7 bases, V lost 3 bases, and 15 bases had no gene match. CDR3 length: 16 amino acids. The V gene's germline CDR1 is GTSNPN and CDR2 SVGIG (reference sequence). The chain's CDR3 is CAWSLSPGQGLMTQYF. The CDR3 nucleotides read TGTGCCTGGAGCCTTTCCCCGGGACAGGGACTTATGACCCAGTACTTC.

The chain has TRBV5-1 and TRBJ2-7, with 12 bases identical to TRBD1. V lost 2 bases and J lost 5; bases outside the gene matches: 8. CDR1 is SGHRS and CDR2 is YFSETQ in the germline V gene. The CDR3 is made up of 16 amino acids. Here the CDR3 reads CASSLTSGTGGNEQYF. In nucleotides, the CDR3 is TGCGCCAGCAGCTTAACCTCCGGGACAGGGGGCAACGAGCAGTACTTC.

The rearrangement joins TRBV11-1 to TRBJ2-1; TRBD1 matches 9 bases. The V gene's germline CDR1 is SGHAT and CDR2 FQDESV (reference sequence). The CDR3 runs to 15 residues. V shed 7 bases, J shed 9 bases, and the junction held 13 bases outside the gene matches. The CDR3 DNA sequence: TGTGCCAGCATCCCCCGGGACAGGGCTCTGGGTGAGCAGTTCTTC. Its translation is CASIPRDRALGEQFF.

The chain employs TRBV4-2 and TRBJ2-1; TRBD2 matches at 11 bases. Trimming at V came to 4 bases and at J to 7 bases, leaving 6 bases not matched to a gene. The length of the CDR3 is 15 residues. Germline assignment: CDR1 LGHNA and CDR2 YNFKEQ. CDR3 sequence (DNA): TGTGCCAGCAGCCCTACTAGCGGGAGAAGGAATGAGCAGTTCTTC. Its translation is CASSPTSGRRNEQFF.

This clone turned up a few times. The chain joins TRBV10-3 to TRBJ2-1, with D perhaps given as TRBD1 or TRBD2 (5 bases each). This CDR3 spans 11 amino acids. The germline V gene has CDR1 ENHRY and CDR2 SYGVKD. Trimming pared 11 bases from V and 6 bases from J, leaving 11 bases between. In DNA form, the CDR3 reads TGTGCCGCGGGTGGGGGCAATGAGCAGTTCTTC. Translating gives CAAGGGNEQFF.

This clone was seen more than once but under ten times. The chain employs TRBV7-9 and TRBJ2-2; D unresolved. V dropped 8 bases and J dropped 1 base, with 14 bases sitting between them. Germline assignment: CDR1 SEHNR and CDR2 FQNEAQ (reference sequence). The CDR3 length is 15 residues. The CDR3 loop is CASQPVAVNTGELFF. The DNA for the CDR3 is TGTGCCAGCCAACCGGTGGCAGTGAACACCGGGGAGCTGTTTTTT.

The table lists this clone with a few counts. This chain joins TRBV30 and TRBJ1-2; 8 positions agree with TRBD1. The trim removed 4 bases at V and 4 bases at J, leaving 5 bases unmatched. Germline V gives CDR1 GTSNPN, CDR2 SVGIG (reference sequence). The CDR3 is 13 residues long. The CDR3: CAWTPGGFYGYTF. The CDR3 nucleotides read TGTGCCTGGACACCAGGGGGCTTCTATGGCTACACCTTC.

The CDR3: CASSRTVSYEQYF. Written as DNA, the CDR3 is TGTGCCAGCAGTAGGACAGTTTCCTACGAGCAGTACTTC. This sequence joins TRBV6-5 and TRBJ2-7; a possible D gene is TRBD1 (6 bases). Germline V gene data show CDR1 as MNHEY and CDR2 as SVGAGI. The length of the CDR3 is 13 residues. V lost 5 bases and J lost 1, with 9 bases in between.

Details on this clone: Additional DNA sequences in this sample encode the identical CDR3. This CDR3 reads CASSPSQETQYF. CDR3 nucleotides: TGTGCCAGCTCGCCGTCCCAAGAGACCCAGTACTTC. The chain employs TRBV18 and TRBJ2-5; no definite D call. The CDR3 has 12 amino acids. V was trimmed by 6 bases and J by 1 base, leaving 6 bases between them. CDR1 and CDR2 (germline): KGHSH, LQKENI. The full variable domain, with the rest looked up from reference TRBV18 and TRBJ2-5, is NAGVMQNPRHLVRRRGQEARLRCSPMKGHSHVYWYRQLPEEGLKFMVYLQKENIIDESGMPKERFSAEFPKEGPSILRIQQVVRGDSAAYFCASSPSQETQYFGPGTRLLVL.

The rearrangement uses TRBV9 and TRBJ2-1, with 13 bases that match TRBD2. Germline trimming cut 7 bases from V and 6 bases from J; bases unmatched to any gene: 10. The V gene's germline CDR1 is SGDLS and CDR2 YYNGEE. The CDR3 totals 16 residues. In nucleotides, the CDR3 is TGTGCCAGCGAAAGACTAGCGGGAGGATTCCCCAATGAGCAGTTCTTC. This gives the protein CASERLAGGFPNEQFF.

This clone was seen a handful of times. The chain has TRBV28 and TRBJ1-1, with D possibly TRBD1 on 5 matching bases. The CDR3 consists of 15 residues. V was shortened by 7 bases and J by 2 bases, with 17 bases between the two germline ends. Germline-derived CDR1 and CDR2 are MDHEN and SYDVKM. CDR3 nucleotides: TGTGCCAGCACCCCTGGAAGGGGCTTTAACACTGAAGCTTTCTTT. Amino acids: CASTPGRGFNTEAFF.